This TCR beta chain was sequenced in a study of blood T cell repertoires in COVID-19. Study at large: Spain, Italy and the United States supplied samples that represented acute and convalescent COVID-19.

Trimming cost V 6 bases and J 7 bases; bases outside gene matches: 10. The CDR3 consists of 16 residues. The germline CDR1 and CDR2 sequences are SNHLY and FYNNEI. Measured with immunoSEQ multiplex PCR; TCRdb has only the in-frame clones, and not every one. The sample holds 200,000 to 250,000 clones; 75% to 90% are singletons and the top ten take roughly 3%. The chain links TRBV2 to TRBJ2-1, with TRBD1 identical over 12 bases. The clonotype originates from a woman aged 25 to 39 who had recovered from COVID-19. Material: peripheral blood. The CDR3 nucleotides read TGTGCCAGCAGAGTGTCCGGGACAGGGGGCTTTAATGAGCAGTTCTTC. Its translation: CASRVSGTGGFNEQFF.